This TCR beta chain was observed in a study of blood T cell repertoires in COVID-19. Sequencing was performed with immunoSEQ multiplex PCR; in TCRdb, only in-frame clones are kept and a portion is missing. This sample has some 180,000 clones, with over 80% found just once. Germline-derived CDR1 and CDR2 are MNHNY and SVGAGI (reference sequence). V shed 7 bases and J 6 bases; nucleotides not matched to a gene: 5. The CDR3 is made up of 15 amino acids. Sequences were obtained from peripheral blood. The clonotype was recovered from a woman between 40 and 50 years old with COVID-19, enrolled during active disease. The chain combines TRBV6-6 with TRBJ2-2, with 13 bases that match TRBD2. Here the CDR3 reads CASTRTSGSSGELFF. The CDR3 DNA is TGTGCCAGCACCCGGACTAGCGGGAGTTCCGGGGAGCTGTTTTTT.